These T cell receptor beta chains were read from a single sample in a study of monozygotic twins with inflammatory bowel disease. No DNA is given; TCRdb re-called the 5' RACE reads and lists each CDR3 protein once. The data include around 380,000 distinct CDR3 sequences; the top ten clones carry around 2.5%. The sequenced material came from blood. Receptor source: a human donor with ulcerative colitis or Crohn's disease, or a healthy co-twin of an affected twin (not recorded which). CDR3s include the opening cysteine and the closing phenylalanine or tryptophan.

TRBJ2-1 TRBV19 CASSFIPSGATYNEQFF
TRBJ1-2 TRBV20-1 CSARGGDSYGYTF
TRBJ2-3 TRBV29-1 CSAKGGSVTTDTQYF
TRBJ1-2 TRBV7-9 CASSLITGGIGGYTF
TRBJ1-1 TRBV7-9 CASSRRAAENTEAFF
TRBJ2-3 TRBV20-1 CSAAGGGTDTQYF
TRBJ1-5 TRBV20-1 CSARPRINQPQHF
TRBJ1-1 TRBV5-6 CASSAVRGTTEAFF
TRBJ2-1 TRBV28 CASSPLQGYLNEQFF
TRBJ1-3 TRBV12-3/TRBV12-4 CASSFTSGNTIYF
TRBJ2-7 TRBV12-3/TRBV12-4 CASSLSGGTDEQYF
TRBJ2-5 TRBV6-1 CASSQLTGWGQETQYF
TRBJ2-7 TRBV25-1 CASSDFRDSQDEQYF
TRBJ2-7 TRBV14 CASSQLTGGAWEQYF
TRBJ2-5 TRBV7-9 CASSLSRQGKETQYF
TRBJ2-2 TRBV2 CASKERESGELFF
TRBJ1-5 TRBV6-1 CASRETGGNQPQHF
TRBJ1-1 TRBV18 CASFEDRNTEAFF
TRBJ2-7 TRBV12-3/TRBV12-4 CASSLAGFPNEQYF
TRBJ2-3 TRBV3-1 CASSSGQVVGSDTQYF
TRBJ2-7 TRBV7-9 CASSENPLGGEQYF
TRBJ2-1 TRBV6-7 CASSYPPPGQSYNEQFF
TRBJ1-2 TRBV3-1 CASSLRDSYSYGYTF
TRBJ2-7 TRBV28 CASRGGDEQYF
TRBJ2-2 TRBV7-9 CASLAGSANTGELFF
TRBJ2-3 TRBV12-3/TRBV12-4 CASTLSTDTQYF
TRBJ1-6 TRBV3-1 CASSQETGGNSPLHF
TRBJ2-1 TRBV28 CASMIGGSNNEQFF
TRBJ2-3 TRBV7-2 CASSLLGRTDTQYF
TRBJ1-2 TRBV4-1 CASSQDKGSIYGYTF
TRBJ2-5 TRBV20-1 CSARDFAGGGETQYF